This TCR beta chain emerged from a study of control samples from healthy donors and cancer patients. Sequencing used immunoSEQ multiplex PCR; TCRdb keeps in-frame clones, though not all of them. Of fewer than 130,000 clones detected, 88% appear once; the ten largest clones hold 3.5% to 4%. This CDR3 region has 16 residues. The germline V gene has CDR1 MNHEY and CDR2 SMNVEV (reference sequence). V dropped 3 bases and J dropped 6; count of bases not matched to a gene: 9. This rearrangement joins TRBV27 to TRBJ1-5, with 9 bases that match TRBD1. Sequenced sample: PBMCs. The receptor comes from a woman in her sixties with lung cancer. CDR3 nucleotide sequence: TGTGCCAGCAGTTTCAATATCCGGGACAGGGCTCAGCCCCAGCATTTT. Translated, it gives CASSFNIRDRAQPQHF.